What follows are 15 T cell receptor beta chains derived from one specimen sequenced in a study of cytomegalovirus exposure and HLA in healthy donors. The PCR used 60 Vbeta and 13 Jbeta primers. Here immunoSEQ multiplex PCR was the method, and the copy in TCRdb shows in-frame clones only, minus some. The table lists some 130,000 clones, approximately 82% of them singletons. Source material: PBMCs. The receptors here all came from a man between 35 and 55 years old in good health and CMV-seronegative.

The genes are TRBV7-2 and TRBJ1-1; D gene uncertain. Trimming pared 6 bases from V and 8 bases from J, leaving 13 bases between. There are 12 residues in the CDR3. Germline lookup yields CDR1 SGHTA and CDR2 FQGNSA. The CDR3 sequence: CASSLSVSEAFF. CDR3 nucleotide sequence: TGTGCCAGCAGTTTATCGGTGTCCGAAGCTTTCTTT.

The gene calls are TRBV5-1 and TRBJ2-7; 12 nucleotides agree with TRBD2. There are 16 residues in the CDR3. With V trimmed by 0 bases and J by 3 bases, 4 bases remained unmatched. CDR1 is SGHRS and CDR2 is YFSETQ in the germline V gene. In DNA form, the CDR3 reads TGCGCCAGCAGCTTGGTACTAGCGGGAGGAAACTACGAGCAGTACTTC. Its translation: CASSLVLAGGNYEQYF.

The CDR3 DNA follows: TGCGCCAGCAGCCGCGGACTAGCGGCTAGCAATGAGCAGTTCTTC. It codes for CASSRGLAASNEQFF. The chain couples TRBV4-1 to TRBJ2-1; TRBD2 agrees at 10 bases. This CDR3 has 15 residues. Germline-derived CDR1 and CDR2 are MGHRA and YSYEKL. Trimming took 4 bases from V and 6 from J; bases not matched to a gene: 6.

V usage is TRBV11-2 and J usage is TRBJ2-7, with D perhaps TRBD1 (6 bases). V lost 5 bases to trimming and J lost 0 bases, with 11 bases between them. This CDR3 is built from 14 residues. Germline values: CDR1 SGHAT, CDR2 FQNNGV. The CDR3 bases are TGTGCCAGCAGCATCGGACAGCTCTCCTACGAGCAGTACTTC. This gives the protein CASSIGQLSYEQYF.

The V and J genes are TRBV7-2 and TRBJ1-5; 8 nucleotides agree with TRBD1. The CDR3 sequence is 15 residues long. Germline-derived CDR1 and CDR2 are SGHTA and FQGNSA. Germline trimming cut 1 base from V and 10 bases from J; bases unmatched to any gene: 9. The CDR3 nucleotides are TGTGCCAGCAGCTTAGAGGGACAGGCCCTATTTCCCCAGCATTTT. This codes for CASSLEGQALFPQHF.

This clone was counted once. The chain carries TRBV5-8 and TRBJ2-7; tentative D call: TRBD2 (5 bases). Germline loops: CDR1 SGHTS, CDR2 YDEGEE. There are 12 residues in the CDR3. V was cut by 4 bases and J by 7 bases, with 12 bases left in between. The CDR3 region is CASSPDGEEQYF. DNA of the CDR3: TGTGCCAGCAGCCCGGACGGGGAGGAGCAGTACTTC. Variable domain in full (rest from reference TRBV5-8 and TRBJ2-7): EAGVTQSPTHLIKTRGQQATLRCSPISGHTSVYWYQQALGLGLQFLLWYDEGEERNRGNFPPRFSGRQFPNYSSELNVNALELEDSALYLCASSPDGEEQYFGPGTRLTVT.

The rearrangement joins TRBV4-3 to TRBJ2-3; D unclear. The CDR3 sequence is 15 residues long. Germline loops: CDR1 LGHNA, CDR2 YSLEER. The V end was cut by 0 bases, the J end by 1 base, with 8 bases between. The CDR3, as DNA: TGCGCCAGCAGCCAAGAGTTTGGCCGCACAGATACGCAGTATTTT. Translated, it gives CASSQEFGRTDTQYF.

V usage is TRBV29-1 and J usage is TRBJ1-1, with D unresolved. Trimming shortened V by 7 bases and J by 0 bases, and 9 bases separated the two germline ends. CDR3 length: 12 amino acids. The germline gives CDR1 SQVTM, CDR2 ANQGSEA. The CDR3 here is CSAVTLNTEAFF. The CDR3 nucleotides are TGCAGCGCCGTGACACTGAACACTGAAGCTTTCTTT.

There are a few counts of this clone. A junction end diverges from the germline sequence, so it may reflect a read error. The J gene is TRBJ1-1, the V gene TRBV7-9; unclear D gene. There are 10 residues in the CDR3. CDR1 SEHNR and CDR2 FQNEAQ come from the germline V gene (reference sequence). The DNA for the CDR3 is TGTTCCAGCAGCTTAAGCGATGCTTTCTTT. Translated: CSSSLSDAFF. The whole variable domain, remainder taken from reference TRBV7-9 and TRBJ1-1, is DTGVSQNPRHKITKRGQNVTFRCDPISEHNRLYWYRQTLGQGPEFLTYFQNEAQLEKSRLLSDRFSAERPKGSFSTLEIQRTEQGDSAMYLCSSSLSDAFFGQGTRLTVV.

Only a few counts were recorded for this clone. Here the CDR3 reads CASSLAGYGYTF. In DNA, the CDR3 is TGTGCCAGCAGCTTAGCCGGCTATGGCTACACCTTC. The chain is built from TRBV7-2 and TRBJ1-2; unclear D gene. Germline-derived CDR1 and CDR2 are SGHTA and FQGNSA. This CDR3 is built from 12 residues. V lost 0 bases and J 4 bases, leaving 3 bases between the germline ends.

This clone turned up a few times. The genes are TRBV2 and TRBJ2-3, with D perhaps matching TRBD1 (5 bases). Trimming stripped 5 bases from V and 9 bases from J, with 21 bases between. There are 15 residues in the CDR3. CDR1 is SNHLY and CDR2 is FYNNEI in the germline V gene. CDR3 protein: CASSPRRMQGGTQYF. The DNA of the CDR3 is TGTGCCAGCAGTCCCAGGCGGATGCAGGGTGGGACGCAGTATTTT.

The V gene is TRBV2, the J gene TRBJ2-1, with a tentative D call TRBD2 (5 bases). The CDR3 contains 13 residues. Trimming took off 4 bases at V and 4 bases at J, with 8 bases between the two ends. Looked up from germline, CDR1 is SNHLY and CDR2 is FYNNEI. CDR3 sequence (DNA): TGTGCCAGCAGTGTCGGGATTTACAATGAGCAGTTCTTC. This translates into CASSVGIYNEQFF. The full variable domain, its missing parts supplied by reference TRBV2 and TRBJ2-1, is EPEVTQTPSHQVTQMGQEVILRCVPISNHLYFYWYRQILGQKVEFLVSFYNNEISEKSEIFDDQFSVERPDGSNFTLKIRSTKLEDSAMYFCASSVGIYNEQFFGPGTRLTVL.

The CDR3 is CASSWDRGLEYEQYF. The CDR3 DNA follows: TGTGCCAGCAGTTGGGACAGGGGGCTTGAGTACGAGCAGTACTTC. The chain links TRBV28 to TRBJ2-7; 12 bases line up with TRBD1. The CDR3 loop spans 15 amino acids. Germline CDR1 MDHEN, CDR2 SYDVKM. V gave up 4 bases and J gave up 4 bases; unmatched junction bases: 5.

The J gene is TRBJ2-1, the V gene TRBV10-3, with TRBD2 matching over 14 bases. Germline CDR1 and CDR2: ENHRY and SYGVKD. The CDR3 length is 16 residues. The J segment lost 7 bases and the V segment lost 3 bases, leaving 5 bases of the junction unmatched. For the CDR3, the DNA is TGTGCCATCAGTGACCCGGGACTAGCGGGAGTAAATGAGCAGTTCTTC. Its protein is CAISDPGLAGVNEQFF.

The chain is built from TRBV6-5 and TRBJ2-1; 9 nucleotides agree with TRBD2. Per the germline V gene, CDR1 is MNHEY and CDR2 is SVGAGI. J gave up 7 bases and V 2 bases, and 9 bases lay outside the gene matches. The length of the CDR3 is 16 residues. The CDR3 coding sequence is TGTGCCAGCAGTTACGATGGCGGGAGGGCCTTTAATGAGCAGTTCTTC. Translated, it gives CASSYDGGRAFNEQFF.